These 8 T cell receptor beta chains came from one sample sequenced in a study of blood T cell repertoires in COVID-19. This table comes from immunoSEQ multiplex PCR, and its TCRdb copy is limited to in-frame clones, with some not included. The sample records under 200,000 clones, 84% being singletons. The sample taken for sequencing was peripheral blood. The receptors come from a man in his forties who had recovered from COVID-19.

This chain uses TRBV2 with TRBJ1-1; 11 bases line up with TRBD1. Germline CDR1 and CDR2: SNHLY and FYNNEI. This CDR3 is 13 amino acids long. Trimming cost V 4 bases and J 7 bases; bases outside gene matches: 2. DNA for the CDR3: TGTGCCAGCAGTGGGGGACAGGGGGATGAAGCTTTCTTT. Amino acid sequence: CASSGGQGDEAFF.

The gene calls are TRBV24-1 and TRBJ2-1; the match to TRBD1 covers 7 bases. V lost 4 bases, J lost 12 bases, and 8 bases stayed unmatched. CDR3 length: 13 residues. Per the germline V gene, CDR1 is KGHDR and CDR2 is SFDVKD. The CDR3 protein is CATSDYDSGGQFF. In DNA form, the CDR3 reads TGTGCCACCAGTGACTACGACTCAGGGGGGCAGTTCTTC.

The rearrangement uses TRBV30 and TRBJ1-2; 8 nucleotides line up with TRBD1. The length of the CDR3 is 12 residues. V lost 0 bases to trimming and J lost 7 bases; unmatched junction nucleotides: 1. Per the germline V gene, CDR1 is GTSNPN and CDR2 is SVGIG (reference sequence). As DNA, the CDR3 is TGTGCCTGGAGTGTGGGGACAGGTGGCTACACCTTC. It yields the protein CAWSVGTGGYTF.

The chain employs TRBV2 and TRBJ1-3, with 8 bases aligning to TRBD1. CDR1 is SNHLY and CDR2 is FYNNEI in the germline V gene. V lost 6 bases, J lost 4 bases, and 5 bases stayed unmatched. This CDR3 has 14 residues. The chain's CDR3 is CASRRTGTGNTIYF. CDR3 nucleotides: TGTGCCAGCAGGAGGACAGGGACAGGAAACACCATATATTTT.

The chain couples TRBV6-5 to TRBJ2-7, with D maybe TRBD1 (6 bases). Germline V gene sequence: CDR1 MNHEY, CDR2 SVGAGI. Trimming left V 6 bases short and J 4 bases short, with 13 bases between. The CDR3 runs 13 residues. The CDR3 is CASSQEQGYEQYF. For the CDR3, the DNA is TGTGCCAGCAGCCAAGAACAGGGTTACGAGCAGTACTTC.

The chain combines TRBV6-5 with TRBJ2-1, with D tentatively TRBD2 (6 bases). The V gene lost 5 bases and the J gene lost 3 bases, with 14 bases spanning the gap. Germline V gene sequence: CDR1 MNHEY, CDR2 SVGAGI. This CDR3 is built from 15 residues. CDR3 residues: CASSPRGSGYNEQFF. DNA of the CDR3: TGTGCCAGCAGTCCCCGGGGTAGCGGCTACAATGAGCAGTTCTTC.

CDR3 sequence (DNA): TGTGCCAGCAGTGGCTCGAACACTGAAGCTTTCTTT. It codes for CASSGSNTEAFF. The chain carries TRBV9 and TRBJ1-1, with D uncertain. Trimming took off 5 bases at V and 1 base at J, with 6 bases between the two ends. CDR3 length equals 12 residues. Germline values: CDR1 SGDLS, CDR2 YYNGEE.

This clone showed up just once. The chain is built from TRBV11-3 and TRBJ2-7; D gene unclear. Germline V gene lookup returns CDR1 SGHNT and CDR2 YENEEA. This CDR3 has 13 residues. The germline V and J ends were trimmed by 5 bases and 7 bases, with 15 bases remaining between them. The CDR3 reads CASSPGALREQYF. CDR3 nucleotide sequence: TGTGCCAGCAGCCCCGGAGCCCTAAGGGAGCAGTACTTC. The full variable domain, rest sourced from reference TRBV11-3 and TRBJ2-7, is EAGVVQSPRYKIIEKKQPVAFWCNPISGHNTLYWYLQNLGQGPELLIRYENEEAVDDSQLPKDRFSAERLKGVDSTLKIQPAELGDSAVYLCASSPGALREQYFGPGTRLTVT.